The present T cell receptor (beta chain) was sequenced within a study of CD8 T cells in Susac syndrome. From blood CD8+ and CD4+ T cells, the TCR beta chain was sequenced. The TEMRA cells underwent FACS enrichment, while the CD8+ and CD4+ T cells underwent negative isolation. The RNA, roughly 0.45 to 1 ug, was put through reverse transcription using random hexamers. Amplification of TCR beta CDR3 spanned 54 Vbeta and 13 Jbeta via immunoSEQ multiplex PCR. TCRdb itself ran the immunoSEQ multiplex PCR reads through MiXCR, one entry per CDR3 protein. The sample records 150,000 to 200,000 distinct CDR3 sequences, just under 95% being singletons. The CDR3 has 13 residues. V lost 6 bases and J lost 2, with 8 bases in between. CDR1 and CDR2 from the germline V gene are SEHNR and FQNEAQ (reference sequence).

This clonotype was obtained from a human donor in good health. The chain joins TRBV7-9 to TRBJ1-5, with D unclear. Source material: CD4+ T cells from PBMCs. Written as DNA, the CDR3 is TGTGCCAGCAGTTCTACGGGCAATCAGCCCCAGCATTTT. Encoded protein: CASSSTGNQPQHF. The entire variable domain, with the rest obtained from reference TRBV7-9 and TRBJ1-5, is as follows: DTGVSQNPRHKITKRGQNVTFRCDPISEHNRLYWYRQTLGQGPEFLTYFQNEAQLEKSRLLSDRFSAERPKGSFSTLEIQRTEQGDSAMYLCASSSTGNQPQHFGDGTRLSIL.